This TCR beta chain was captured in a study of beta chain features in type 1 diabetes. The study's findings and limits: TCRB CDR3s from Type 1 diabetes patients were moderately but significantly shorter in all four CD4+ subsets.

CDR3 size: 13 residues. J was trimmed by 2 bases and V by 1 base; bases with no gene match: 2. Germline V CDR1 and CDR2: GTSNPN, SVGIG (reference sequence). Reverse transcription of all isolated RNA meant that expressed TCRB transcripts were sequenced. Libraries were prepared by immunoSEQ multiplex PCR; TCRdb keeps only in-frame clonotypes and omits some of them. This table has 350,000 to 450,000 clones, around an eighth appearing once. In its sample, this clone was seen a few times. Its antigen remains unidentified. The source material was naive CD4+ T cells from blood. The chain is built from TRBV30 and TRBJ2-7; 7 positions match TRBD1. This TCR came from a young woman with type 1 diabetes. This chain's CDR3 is CAWSEGAPYEQYF. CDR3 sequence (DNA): TGTGCCTGGAGTGAGGGGGCACCCTACGAGCAGTACTTC.